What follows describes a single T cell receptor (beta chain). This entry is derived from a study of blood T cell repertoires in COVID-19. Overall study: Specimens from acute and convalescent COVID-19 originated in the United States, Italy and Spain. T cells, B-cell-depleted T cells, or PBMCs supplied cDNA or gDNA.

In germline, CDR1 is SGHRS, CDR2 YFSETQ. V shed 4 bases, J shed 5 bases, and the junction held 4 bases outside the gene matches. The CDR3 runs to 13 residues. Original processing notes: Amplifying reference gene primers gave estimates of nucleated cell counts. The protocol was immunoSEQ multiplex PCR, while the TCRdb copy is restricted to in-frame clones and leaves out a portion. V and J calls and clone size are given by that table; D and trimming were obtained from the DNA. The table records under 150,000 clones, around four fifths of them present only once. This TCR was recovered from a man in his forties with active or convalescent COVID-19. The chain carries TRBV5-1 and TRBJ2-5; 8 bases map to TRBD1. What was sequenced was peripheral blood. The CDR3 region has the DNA TGCGCCAGCAGCCCGGACAGGGTCGAGACCCAGTACTTC. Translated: CASSPDRVETQYF. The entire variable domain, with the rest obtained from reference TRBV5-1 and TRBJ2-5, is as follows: KAGVTQTPRYLIKTRGQQVTLSCSPISGHRSVSWYQQTPGQGLQFLFEYFSETQRNKGNFPGRFSGRQFSNSRSEMNVSTLELGDSALYLCASSPDRVETQYFGPGTRLLVL.